This T cell receptor beta chain was sequenced in a study of blood T cell repertoires in COVID-19 (dated by TCRdb to between 2020 and 2021). Concerning the study at large: The collaborator samples originated in the United States, Italy and Spain and spanned the acute and convalescent phases of COVID-19. The prospective study material was composed of cDNA or gDNA derived from T cells, B-cell-depleted T cells, or PBMCs. The repertoires were released in a freely available public database intended as a resource for research on the immune response to SARS-CoV-2. The sample metadata nearly always contained a de-identified subject ID, COVID-19 status, age in years and sex. Where available, HLA class I and class II types were obtained from metadata supplied by the sample provider rather than from assay-based typing. The samples were drawn from the first 160 participants of the ongoing ImmuneRACE study and from 1,254 subjects provided by 6 global collaborators. The dataset comprised deeply sampled blood TCRbeta repertoires from subjects exposed to, actively infected with, or recovered from COVID-19. The paper's findings and limits, for the study overall: Clinical and demographic metadata were provided uncurated, with the amount varying by source and participant.

Regarding this clone: The specificity of this receptor is unknown. Base-call qualities are not available, and no considerably larger clone is one nucleotide away.

The immunoSEQ Assay, a bias-controlled multiplex PCR, was used to amplify TCRbeta CDR3 regions from genomic DNA. For the original study's pipeline: The number of nucleated cells in each sample was estimated by amplification of reference gene primers within the assay. Sequence reads were collapsed and filtered to measure the absolute abundance of every unique TCRbeta CDR3 rearrangement. For each sample, productive Simpson clonality was calculated as the square root of Simpson's diversity index across productive rearrangements. The table comes from immuneACCESS by way of TCRdb, which keeps in-frame sequences with V and J called. Part of the clones is missing from these tables; in studies checked, under half for an unresolved V gene and the rest for unknown reasons. V and J calls and clone size follow that table, whereas D and trimming were derived from the DNA. Counted in this sample were some 49,000 clones; under 90% of them appeared once. The top ten hold 20% to 25% of the sample.

The cysteine opens and the phenylalanine closes a CDR3 of 13 amino acids. Only the CDR3 region is kept as DNA, spanning 39 bases read in frame from base 1. V loses 1 base, J loses 6 bases, and the germline ends lie 9 bases apart. One collaborating source in Seattle enrolled patients during active infection and followed them longitudinally through the course of disease. Collaborating institutions collected whole blood in K2EDTA tubes following their own protocols. Collaborator samples were shipped for TCRbeta analysis as frozen whole blood, isolated PBMCs, or DNA extracted from either sample type. The sequence links TRBV12-3 or TRBV12-4 to TRBJ1-1, with no confident D gene call. Sample: peripheral blood. The sequence was collected from a woman of 80 years or more with COVID-19, enrolled during active disease. The CDR3 region reads CASSLVWASEAFF. The DNA sequence reads TGTGCCAGCAGTTTAGTGTGGGCTTCTGAAGCTTTCTTT.